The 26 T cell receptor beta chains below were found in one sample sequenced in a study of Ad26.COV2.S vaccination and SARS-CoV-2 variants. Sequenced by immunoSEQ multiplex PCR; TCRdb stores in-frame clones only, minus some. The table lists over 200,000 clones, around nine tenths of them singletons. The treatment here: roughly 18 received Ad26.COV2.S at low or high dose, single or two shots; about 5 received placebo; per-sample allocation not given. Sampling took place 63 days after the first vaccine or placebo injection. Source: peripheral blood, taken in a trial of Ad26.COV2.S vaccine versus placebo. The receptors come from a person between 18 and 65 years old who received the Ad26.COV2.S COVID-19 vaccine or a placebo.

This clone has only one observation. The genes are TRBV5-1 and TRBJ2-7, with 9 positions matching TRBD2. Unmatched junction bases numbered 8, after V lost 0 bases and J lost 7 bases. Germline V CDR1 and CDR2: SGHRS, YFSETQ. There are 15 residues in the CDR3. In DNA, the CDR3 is TGCGCCAGCAGCTTGGCGGCGGGAGGGCCATGGGAGCAGTACTTC. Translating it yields CASSLAAGGPWEQYF.

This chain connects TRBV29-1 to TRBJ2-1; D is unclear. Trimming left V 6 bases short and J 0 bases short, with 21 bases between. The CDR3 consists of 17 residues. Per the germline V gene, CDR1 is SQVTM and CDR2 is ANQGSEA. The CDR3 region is CSVDDHSLRSSYNEQFF. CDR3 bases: TGCAGCGTCGACGACCATTCGCTCAGAAGCTCCTACAATGAGCAGTTCTTC.

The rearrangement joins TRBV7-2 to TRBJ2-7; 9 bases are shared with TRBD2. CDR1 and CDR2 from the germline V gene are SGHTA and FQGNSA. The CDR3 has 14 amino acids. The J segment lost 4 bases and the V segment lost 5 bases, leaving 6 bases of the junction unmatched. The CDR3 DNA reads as TGTGCCAGCAGCCCAGGGACTAGCAGGTACGAGCAGTACTTC. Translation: CASSPGTSRYEQYF.

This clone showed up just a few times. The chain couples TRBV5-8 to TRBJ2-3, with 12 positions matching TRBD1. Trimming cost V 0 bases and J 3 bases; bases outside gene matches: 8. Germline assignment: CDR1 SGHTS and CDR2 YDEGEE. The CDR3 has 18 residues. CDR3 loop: CASSLVGDRGRVTDTQYF. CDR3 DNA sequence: TGTGCCAGCAGCTTGGTAGGGGACAGGGGGCGAGTGACAGATACGCAGTATTTT.

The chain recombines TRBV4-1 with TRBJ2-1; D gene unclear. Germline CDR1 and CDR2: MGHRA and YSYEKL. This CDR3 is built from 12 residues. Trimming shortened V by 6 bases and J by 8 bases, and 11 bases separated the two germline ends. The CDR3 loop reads CASRRPGDEQFF. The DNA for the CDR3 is TGCGCCAGCAGGCGACCTGGCGATGAGCAGTTCTTC.

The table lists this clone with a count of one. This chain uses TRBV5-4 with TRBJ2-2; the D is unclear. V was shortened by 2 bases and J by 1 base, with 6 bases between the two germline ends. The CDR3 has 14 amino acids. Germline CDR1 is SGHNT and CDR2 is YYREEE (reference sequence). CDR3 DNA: TGTGCCAGCAGCTTTCTTCTGAACACCGGGGAGCTGTTTTTT. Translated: CASSFLLNTGELFF.

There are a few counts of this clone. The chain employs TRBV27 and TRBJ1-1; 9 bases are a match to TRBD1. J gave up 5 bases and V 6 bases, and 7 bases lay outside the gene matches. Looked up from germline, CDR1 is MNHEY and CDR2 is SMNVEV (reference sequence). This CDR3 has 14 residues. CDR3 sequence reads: CASRGTGRWTEAFF. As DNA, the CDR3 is TGTGCCAGCAGGGGGACAGGGCGGTGGACTGAAGCTTTCTTT.

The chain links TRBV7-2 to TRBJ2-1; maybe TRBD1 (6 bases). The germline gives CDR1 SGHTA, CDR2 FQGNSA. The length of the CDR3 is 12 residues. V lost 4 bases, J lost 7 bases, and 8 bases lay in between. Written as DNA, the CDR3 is TGTGCCAGCAGCTATAGGGGGAATGAGCAGTTCTTC. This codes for CASSYRGNEQFF.

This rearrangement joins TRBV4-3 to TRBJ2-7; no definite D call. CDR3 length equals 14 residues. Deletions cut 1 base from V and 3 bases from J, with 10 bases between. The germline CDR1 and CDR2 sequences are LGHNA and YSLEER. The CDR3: CASSQVYSNYEQYF. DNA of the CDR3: TGCGCCAGCAGCCAAGTTTATTCCAACTACGAGCAGTACTTC.

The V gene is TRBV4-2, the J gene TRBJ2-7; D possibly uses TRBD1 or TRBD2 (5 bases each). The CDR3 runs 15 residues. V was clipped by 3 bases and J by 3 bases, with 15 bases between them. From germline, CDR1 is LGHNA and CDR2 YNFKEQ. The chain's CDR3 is CASSQTAGTNYEQYF. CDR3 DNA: TGTGCCAGCAGCCAGACGGCCGGGACCAACTACGAGCAGTACTTC.

CDR3 loop: CATGNTGELFF. The CDR3, as DNA: TGTGCCACAGGGAACACCGGGGAGCTGTTTTTT. The chain employs TRBV24-1 and TRBJ2-2, with D unresolved. The CDR3 totals 11 residues. Trimming took 10 bases from V and 1 from J, leaving 3 bases between them. CDR1 is KGHDR, CDR2 SFDVKD, per germline.

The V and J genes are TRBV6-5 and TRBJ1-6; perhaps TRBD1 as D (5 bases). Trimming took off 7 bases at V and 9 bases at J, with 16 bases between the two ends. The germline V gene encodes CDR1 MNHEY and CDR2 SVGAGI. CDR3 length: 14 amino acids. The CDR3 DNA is TGTGCCAGCAATCGGGACCGCGATTCTTCACCCCTCCACTTT. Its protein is CASNRDRDSSPLHF.

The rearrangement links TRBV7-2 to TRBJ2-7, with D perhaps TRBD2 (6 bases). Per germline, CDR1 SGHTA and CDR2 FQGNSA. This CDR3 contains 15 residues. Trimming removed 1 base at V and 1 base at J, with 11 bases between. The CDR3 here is CASSLGGTASYEQYF. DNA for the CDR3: TGTGCCAGCAGCTTAGGCGGGACTGCTTCCTACGAGCAGTACTTC.

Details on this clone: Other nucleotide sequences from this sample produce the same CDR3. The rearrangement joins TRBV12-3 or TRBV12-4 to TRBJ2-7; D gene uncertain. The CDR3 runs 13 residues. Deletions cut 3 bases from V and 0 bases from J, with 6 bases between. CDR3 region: CASSFLSSYEQYF. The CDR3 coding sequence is TGTGCCAGCAGTTTCTTGTCCTCCTACGAGCAGTACTTC.

CDR3 DNA sequence: TGTGCCAGCAGCCAAGGGACAGAGGCCTACGAGCAGTACTTC. Translation: CASSQGTEAYEQYF. The V gene is TRBV11-2, the J gene TRBJ2-7; TRBD1 matches 7 bases. The CDR3 is 14 amino acids. V lost 5 bases and J lost 2; bases outside the gene matches: 6. Germline lookup yields CDR1 SGHAT and CDR2 FQNNGV.

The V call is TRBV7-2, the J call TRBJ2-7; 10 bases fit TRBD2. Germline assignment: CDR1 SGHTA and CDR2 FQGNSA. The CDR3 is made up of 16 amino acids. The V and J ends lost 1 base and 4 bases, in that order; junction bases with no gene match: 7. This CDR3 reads CASSLVDSGRLYEQYF. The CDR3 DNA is TGTGCCAGCAGCTTAGTCGATAGCGGGAGGCTTTACGAGCAGTACTTC. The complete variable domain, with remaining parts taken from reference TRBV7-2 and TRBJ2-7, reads GAGVSQSPSNKVTEKGKDVELRCDPISGHTALYWYRQSLGQGLEFLIYFQGNSAPDKSGLPSDRFSAERTGGSVSTLTIQRTQQEDSAVYLCASSLVDSGRLYEQYFGPGTRLTVT.

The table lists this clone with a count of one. CDR3 region: CASSLTFRTGGGVSPLHF. The DNA of the CDR3 is TGTGCCAGCAGTTTAACGTTCCGTACAGGGGGCGGAGTTTCACCCCTCCACTTT. The rearrangement links TRBV28 to TRBJ1-6, with TRBD1 matching 9 bases. V was clipped by 2 bases and J by 9 bases; unmatched bases: 14. The CDR3 is made up of 18 amino acids. Germline V lookup: CDR1 MDHEN, CDR2 SYDVKM.

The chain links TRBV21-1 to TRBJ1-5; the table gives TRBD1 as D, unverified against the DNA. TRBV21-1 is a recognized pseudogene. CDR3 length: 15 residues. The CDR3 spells CASSNRTARNQPQHF. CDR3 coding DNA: TGTGCCAGCAGCAATCGAACAGCCCGAAATCAGCCCCAGCATTTT.

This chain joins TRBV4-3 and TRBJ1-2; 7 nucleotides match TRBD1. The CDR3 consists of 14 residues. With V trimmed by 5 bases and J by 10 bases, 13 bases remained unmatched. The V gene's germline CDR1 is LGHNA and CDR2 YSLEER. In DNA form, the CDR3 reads TGCGCCAGCAGCTTTCGGACAGGATCAAGGGCCTACACCTTC. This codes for CASSFRTGSRAYTF.

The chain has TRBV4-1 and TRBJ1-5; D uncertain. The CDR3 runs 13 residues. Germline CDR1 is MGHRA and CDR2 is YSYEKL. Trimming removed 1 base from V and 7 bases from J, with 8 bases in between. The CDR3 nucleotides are TGCGCCAGCAGCCAAGTAAGGTACCAGCCCCAGCATTTT. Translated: CASSQVRYQPQHF.

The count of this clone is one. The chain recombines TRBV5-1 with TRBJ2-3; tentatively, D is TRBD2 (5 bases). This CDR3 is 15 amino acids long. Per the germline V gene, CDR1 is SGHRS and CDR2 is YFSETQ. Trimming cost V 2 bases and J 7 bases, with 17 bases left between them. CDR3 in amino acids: CASSFRGERENTQYF. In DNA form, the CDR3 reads TGCGCCAGCAGCTTCCGGGGAGAAAGAGAGAATACGCAGTATTTT. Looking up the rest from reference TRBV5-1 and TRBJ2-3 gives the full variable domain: KAGVTQTPRYLIKTRGQQVTLSCSPISGHRSVSWYQQTPGQGLQFLFEYFSETQRNKGNFPGRFSGRQFSNSRSEMNVSTLELGDSALYLCASSFRGERENTQYFGPGTRLTVL.

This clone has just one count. The CDR3 loop is CASSSGVLGSPLHF. Here the CDR3 DNA reads TGTGCCAGCAGTTCAGGGGTGTTGGGTTCACCCCTCCACTTT. The V and J genes are TRBV25-1 and TRBJ1-6, with D perhaps matching TRBD1 (6 bases). This CDR3 is 14 amino acids long. CDR1 is MGHDK, CDR2 SYGVNS, per germline. Trimming cost V 5 bases and J 9 bases, with 14 bases left between them.

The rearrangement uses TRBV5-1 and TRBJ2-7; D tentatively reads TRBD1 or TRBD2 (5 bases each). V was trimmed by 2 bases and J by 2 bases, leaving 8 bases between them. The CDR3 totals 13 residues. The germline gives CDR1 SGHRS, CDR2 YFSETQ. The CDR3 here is CASSFGTAYEQYF. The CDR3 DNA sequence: TGCGCCAGCAGCTTCGGGACGGCCTACGAGCAGTACTTC.

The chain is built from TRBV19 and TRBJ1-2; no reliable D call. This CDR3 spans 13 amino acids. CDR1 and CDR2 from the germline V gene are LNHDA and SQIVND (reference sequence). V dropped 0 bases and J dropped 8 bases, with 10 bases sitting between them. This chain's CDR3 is CASSIEEGDGYTF. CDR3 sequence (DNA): TGTGCCAGTAGTATAGAGGAGGGTGACGGCTACACCTTC. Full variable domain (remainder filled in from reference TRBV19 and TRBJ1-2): DGGITQSPKYLFRKEGQNVTLSCEQNLNHDAMYWYRQDPGQGLRLIYYSQIVNDFQKGDIAEGYSVSREKKESFPLTVTSAQKNPTAFYLCASSIEEGDGYTFGSGTRLTVV.

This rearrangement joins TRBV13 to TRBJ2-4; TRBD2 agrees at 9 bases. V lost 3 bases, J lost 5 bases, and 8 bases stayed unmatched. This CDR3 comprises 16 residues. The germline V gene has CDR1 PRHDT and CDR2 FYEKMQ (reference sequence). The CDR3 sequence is CASSFSNLAGENIQYF. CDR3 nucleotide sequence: TGTGCCAGCAGCTTTTCCAACTTAGCGGGGGAAAACATTCAGTACTTC.

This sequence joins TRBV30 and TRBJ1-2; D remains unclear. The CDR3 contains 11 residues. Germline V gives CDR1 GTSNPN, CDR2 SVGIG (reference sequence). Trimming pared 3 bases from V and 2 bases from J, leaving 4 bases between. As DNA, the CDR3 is TGTGCCTGGAGCTCAAACTATGGCTACACCTTC. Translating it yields CAWSSNYGYTF. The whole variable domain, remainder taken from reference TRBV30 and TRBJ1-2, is SQTIHQWPATLVQPVGSPLSLECTVEGTSNPNLYWYRQAAGRGLQLLFYSVGIGQISSEVPQNLSASRPQDRQFILSSKKLLLSDSGFYLCAWSSNYGYTFGSGTRLTVV.